A single sample is the source of the 32 T cell receptor beta chains below, sequenced in a study of blood T cell repertoires in COVID-19. The protocol was immunoSEQ multiplex PCR, while the TCRdb copy is restricted to in-frame clones and leaves out a portion. The sample lists fewer than 300,000 clones, over 70% occurring once. Sequenced: peripheral blood. These receptors were collected from a human donor in a cohort sampled during active COVID-19.

This chain joins TRBV19 and TRBJ1-5, with 7 positions matching TRBD1. CDR1 LNHDA and CDR2 SQIVND come from the germline V gene (reference sequence). V was pared by 8 bases and J by 4 bases, with 5 bases of the junction left unmatched. This CDR3 has 13 amino acids. The CDR3 here is CASSWDRNQPQHF. The CDR3 DNA sequence: TGTGCCAGTTCTTGGGACAGAAATCAGCCCCAGCATTTT. The complete variable domain, with remaining parts taken from reference TRBV19 and TRBJ1-5, reads DGGITQSPKYLFRKEGQNVTLSCEQNLNHDAMYWYRQDPGQGLRLIYYSQIVNDFQKGDIAEGYSVSREKKESFPLTVTSAQKNPTAFYLCASSWDRNQPQHFGDGTRLSIL.

For the CDR3, the DNA is TGTGCCACCAGTGATTCGAGGAAGGTCACCGGGGAGCTGTTTTTT. It is translated as CATSDSRKVTGELFF. The chain combines TRBV24-1 with TRBJ2-2; D remains unclear. This CDR3 is built from 15 residues. V was clipped by 2 bases and J by 4 bases, with 10 bases between them. The germline CDR1 and CDR2 sequences are KGHDR and SFDVKD.

The V call is TRBV5-1, the J call TRBJ2-7; maybe TRBD2 (6 bases). This CDR3 is built from 13 residues. Deletions cut 4 bases from V and 6 bases from J, with 14 bases between. Germline lookup yields CDR1 SGHRS and CDR2 YFSETQ. CDR3 in amino acids: CASSKIEEGEQYF. The CDR3 bases are TGCGCCAGCAGCAAAATAGAGGAGGGCGAGCAGTACTTC. The full variable domain, completed using reference TRBV5-1 and TRBJ2-7, is KAGVTQTPRYLIKTRGQQVTLSCSPISGHRSVSWYQQTPGQGLQFLFEYFSETQRNKGNFPGRFSGRQFSNSRSEMNVSTLELGDSALYLCASSKIEEGEQYFGPGTRLTVT.

This clone has a single count. The genes are TRBV18 and TRBJ2-2; D remains ambiguous. The CDR3 totals 16 residues. V was trimmed by 2 bases and J by 1 base, leaving 11 bases between them. Per germline, CDR1 KGHSH and CDR2 LQKENI. CDR3 loop: CASSPVSGRNTGELFF. In nucleotides, the CDR3 is TGTGCCAGCTCACCAGTGTCTGGGCGGAACACCGGGGAGCTGTTTTTT.

The rearrangement uses TRBV5-1 and TRBJ2-4, with D perhaps matching TRBD1 (5 bases). From germline, CDR1 is SGHRS and CDR2 YFSETQ. This CDR3 spans 17 amino acids. Trimming removed 0 bases at V and 3 bases at J, with 16 bases between. CDR3 coding DNA: TGCGCCAGCAGCTTGGTCGTAGGACACAGGATCAAAAACATTCAGTACTTC. Amino acid sequence: CASSLVVGHRIKNIQYF.

The chain uses TRBV28 and TRBJ1-1, with D unclear. CDR1 is MDHEN, CDR2 SYDVKM, per germline. V was pared by 5 bases and J by 1 base, with 14 bases between. The CDR3 sequence is 15 residues long. DNA of the CDR3: TGTGCCAGCAGTCCACCGGGAGTGGAGAACACTGAAGCTTTCTTT. Its translation: CASSPPGVENTEAFF.

The chain combines TRBV5-1 with TRBJ1-2; 8 bases match TRBD1. Trimming removed 2 bases from V and 4 bases from J; junction bases left unmatched: 7. The CDR3 sequence is 15 residues long. Germline V gene data show CDR1 as SGHRS and CDR2 as YFSETQ. The CDR3 region has the DNA TGCGCCAGCAGCTTAACTCAGGGGGCGAGCTATGGCTACACCTTC. As protein: CASSLTQGASYGYTF.

The chain has TRBV5-1 and TRBJ1-1; a weak D match, TRBD1 (5 bases). The CDR3 consists of 14 residues. Between the trimmed V and J ends, which lost 5 bases and 2 bases, there was a span of 13 bases. In germline, CDR1 is SGHRS, CDR2 YFSETQ. The CDR3 DNA reads as TGCGCCAGCAGGATACAGGCCCTAAACACTGAAGCTTTCTTT. Protein product: CASRIQALNTEAFF.

V and J are TRBV2 and TRBJ2-5, with D possibly TRBD2 on 6 matching bases. V lost 9 bases, J lost 5 bases, and 13 bases lay in between. CDR1 SNHLY and CDR2 FYNNEI come from the germline V gene. This CDR3 comprises 12 residues. The CDR3 region is CASEAEGETQYF. CDR3 bases: TGTGCCAGTGAGGCGGAGGGTGAGACCCAGTACTTC.

V usage is TRBV6-5 and J usage is TRBJ1-2; 7 positions match TRBD1. V was clipped by 0 bases and J by 3 bases; unmatched bases: 7. CDR3 length: 16 residues. Germline V gives CDR1 MNHEY, CDR2 SVGAGI. The CDR3 sequence: CASSYSARGRHYGYTF. The DNA of the CDR3 is TGTGCCAGCAGTTACTCGGCGAGGGGGCGGCACTATGGCTACACCTTC.

The chain links TRBV2 to TRBJ2-7, with 7 bases lining up with TRBD2. V gave up 9 bases and J gave up 1 base; unmatched junction bases: 6. Per the germline V gene, CDR1 is SNHLY and CDR2 is FYNNEI. The CDR3 is made up of 13 amino acids. CDR3: CASKWRESYEQYF. In DNA, the CDR3 is TGTGCCAGTAAATGGCGGGAGTCCTACGAGCAGTACTTC.

The CDR3 DNA follows: TGTGCCAGCAGCCAAAGGGAGCGGGGGTACACAGATACGCAGTATTTT. It yields the protein CASSQRERGYTDTQYF. The V call is TRBV4-2, the J call TRBJ2-3, with 8 bases that match TRBD2. The length of the CDR3 is 16 residues. Germline loops: CDR1 LGHNA, CDR2 YNFKEQ. The V gene end was trimmed by 2 bases and the J gene end by 2 bases; junction bases not matched to a gene: 6.

The rearrangement links TRBV20-1 to TRBJ2-2; tentative D call: TRBD2 (6 bases). The germline V gene has CDR1 DFQATT and CDR2 SNEGSKA (reference sequence). The length of the CDR3 is 20 residues. Deletions cut 6 bases from V and 6 bases from J, with 35 bases between. The CDR3 region is CSASLDGGAFAGPRAGELFF. The CDR3, as DNA: TGCAGTGCCAGTCTTGACGGGGGAGCTTTCGCTGGGCCCCGGGCCGGGGAGCTGTTTTTT.

The chain employs TRBV19 and TRBJ2-3; D remains unclear. In germline, CDR1 is LNHDA, CDR2 SQIVND (reference sequence). This CDR3 is 13 amino acids long. The V gene lost 7 bases and the J gene lost 2 bases, with 10 bases spanning the gap. CDR3 in DNA: TGTGCCAGTAATACTTATACCACAGATACGCAGTATTTT. Protein sequence: CASNTYTTDTQYF.

V and J are TRBV2 and TRBJ2-2, with 9 bases matching TRBD2. Germline loops: CDR1 SNHLY, CDR2 FYNNEI. J lost 6 bases, V lost 6 bases, and 8 bases had no gene match. The CDR3 length is 15 residues. The CDR3 sequence: CASRILAGRAGELFF. Here the CDR3 DNA reads TGTGCCAGCAGGATCCTAGCGGGAAGGGCCGGGGAGCTGTTTTTT. The variable domain in full, completed from reference TRBV2 and TRBJ2-2, reads EPEVTQTPSHQVTQMGQEVILRCVPISNHLYFYWYRQILGQKVEFLVSFYNNEISEKSEIFDDQFSVERPDGSNFTLKIRSTKLEDSAMYFCASRILAGRAGELFFGEGSRLTVL.

Here the CDR3 DNA reads TGTGCCAGCACCATTAGCGGGGGTTTCTCTGGGGCCAACGTCCTGACTTTC. Encoded protein: CASTISGGFSGANVLTF. The chain recombines TRBV11-2 with TRBJ2-6; 9 bases agree with TRBD2. CDR1 and CDR2 (germline): SGHAT, FQNNGV. J was trimmed by 0 bases and V by 7 bases; bases with no gene match: 7. The CDR3 totals 17 residues. Full variable domain (rest looked up from reference TRBV11-2 and TRBJ2-6): EAGVAQSPRYKIIEKRQSVAFWCNPISGHATLYWYQQILGQGPKLLIQFQNNGVVDDSQLPKDRFSAERLKGVDSTLKIQPAKLEDSAVYLCASTISGGFSGANVLTFGAGSRLTVL.

This clone was counted a single time. The V call is TRBV7-8, the J call TRBJ1-1, with a possible D match to TRBD1 (6 bases). V shed 5 bases and J shed 5 bases, with 15 bases lying between them. This CDR3 has 14 residues. Germline lookup yields CDR1 SGHVS and CDR2 FQNEAQ. This CDR3 is CASSPSGGRTEAFF. Written as DNA, the CDR3 is TGTGCCAGCAGCCCCAGCGGGGGGCGGACTGAAGCTTTCTTT.

The chain joins TRBV13 to TRBJ2-7; no firm D call. CDR1 is PRHDT, CDR2 FYEKMQ, per germline (reference sequence). Trimming took 5 bases from V and 4 from J, leaving 9 bases between them. The CDR3 totals 12 residues. The CDR3 region has the DNA TGTGCCAGCAGCCGCCTAGGATACGAGCAGTACTTC. Encoded protein: CASSRLGYEQYF.

The chain carries TRBV29-1 and TRBJ2-7; no clear D. Trimming removed 3 bases from V and 2 bases from J, with 8 bases in between. CDR3 length equals 12 residues. Germline CDR1 is SQVTM and CDR2 is ANQGSEA. CDR3 residues: CSVERSPYEQYF. The CDR3 DNA is TGCAGCGTTGAGAGGAGTCCCTACGAGCAGTACTTC.

The chain recombines TRBV2 with TRBJ2-5; 8 positions agree with TRBD2. The ends lost 7 bases at V and 5 bases at J; junction bases unmatched: 6. This CDR3 spans 13 amino acids. From germline, CDR1 is SNHLY and CDR2 FYNNEI. The CDR3: CASKLADRETQYF. DNA for the CDR3: TGTGCCAGCAAACTAGCGGACCGGGAGACCCAGTACTTC. Combining the CDR3 with reference TRBV2 and TRBJ2-5 gives the whole variable domain EPEVTQTPSHQVTQMGQEVILRCVPISNHLYFYWYRQILGQKVEFLVSFYNNEISEKSEIFDDQFSVERPDGSNFTLKIRSTKLEDSAMYFCASKLADRETQYFGPGTRLLVL.

Of note for this clone: Other DNA sequences from this sample encode an identical CDR3 as well. This chain uses TRBV12-3 or TRBV12-4 with TRBJ1-1, with TRBD1 matching 7 bases. The CDR3 is made up of 12 amino acids. The V and J ends lost 5 bases and 6 bases, in that order; junction bases with no gene match: 3. CDR3 in DNA: TGTGCCAGCAGTCCAGGGGGGTCTGAAGCTTTCTTT. Translated, it gives CASSPGGSEAFF.

V and J are TRBV7-2 and TRBJ1-4, with a tentative D call TRBD1 (5 bases). This CDR3 comprises 14 residues. V was cut by 2 bases and J by 7 bases, with 11 bases left in between. The germline gives CDR1 SGHTA, CDR2 FQGNSA. In nucleotides, the CDR3 is TGTGCCAGCAGCTTAATGCGGGGCGGTGAAAAACTGTTTTTT. The encoded protein is CASSLMRGGEKLFF.

This clone was picked up a small number of times. The gene calls are TRBV28 and TRBJ1-2, with TRBD1 identical over 8 bases. Trimming cost V 3 bases and J 2 bases; bases outside gene matches: 5. Per germline, CDR1 MDHEN and CDR2 SYDVKM. The CDR3 has 15 amino acids. Written as DNA, the CDR3 is TGTGCCAGCAGTTTCTCAGGGGGCAGAAACTATGGCTACACCTTC. This codes for CASSFSGGRNYGYTF.

The V call is TRBV28, the J call TRBJ1-5; the D is unclear. CDR3 length: 12 amino acids. Germline CDR1 MDHEN, CDR2 SYDVKM. V was clipped by 6 bases and J by 5 bases, with 8 bases between them. CDR3 region: CASSPPDQPQHF. CDR3 sequence (DNA): TGTGCCAGCAGCCCTCCGGATCAGCCCCAGCATTTT.

This clone was observed once. The chain combines TRBV18 with TRBJ1-6; no definite D call. Germline assignment: CDR1 KGHSH and CDR2 LQKENI. The germline V and J ends were trimmed by 3 bases and 0 bases, with 9 bases remaining between them. CDR3 length: 16 amino acids. Here the CDR3 reads CASSPSASSYNSPLHF. In DNA, the CDR3 is TGTGCCAGCTCACCGTCAGCGAGCTCCTATAATTCACCCCTCCACTTT.

This sequence joins TRBV15 and TRBJ1-1; possibly TRBD1 for D (5 bases). The CDR3 covers 13 residues. The germline V and J ends were trimmed by 6 bases and 0 bases, with 8 bases remaining between them. The germline V gene encodes CDR1 LNHNV and CDR2 YYDKDF (reference sequence). CDR3 sequence (DNA): TGTGCCACCAGTTGGACAATGAACACTGAAGCTTTCTTT. This encodes CATSWTMNTEAFF.

The J gene is TRBJ2-2, the V gene TRBV6-6; D is perhaps TRBD1 (6 bases). CDR3 size: 15 residues. V was pared by 2 bases and J by 5 bases, with 12 bases between. In germline, CDR1 is MNHNY, CDR2 SVGAGI (reference sequence). The CDR3 protein is CASSYTGMDTGELFF. CDR3 coding DNA: TGTGCCAGCAGTTACACAGGGATGGATACCGGGGAGCTGTTTTTT.

This sequence joins TRBV3-1 (or the pseudogene TRBV3-2) and TRBJ1-4, with D possibly being TRBD1 (5 bases). Germline V lookup: CDR1 LGHDT, CDR2 YNNKEL (reference sequence). V was pared by 1 base and J by 6 bases, with 21 bases between. The CDR3 runs to 18 residues. The CDR3 protein is CASSQAFWGLLSDEKLFF. CDR3 in DNA: TGTGCCAGCAGCCAAGCATTTTGGGGCCTCCTATCTGATGAAAAACTGTTTTTT.

This sequence joins TRBV28 and TRBJ1-5; D perhaps matches TRBD1 (5 bases). Germline V gives CDR1 MDHEN, CDR2 SYDVKM. Trimming cost V 6 bases and J 5 bases, with 14 bases left between them. The CDR3 is made up of 14 amino acids. CDR3 DNA sequence: TGTGCCAGCAGGGCGGGGGGAAGGCATCAGCCCCAGCATTTT. The encoded protein is CASRAGGRHQPQHF.

The chain uses TRBV6-5 and TRBJ1-1; 7 bases are shared with TRBD1. The CDR3 consists of 16 residues. Per germline, CDR1 MNHEY and CDR2 SVGAGI. The ends lost 2 bases at V and 0 bases at J; junction bases unmatched: 6. CDR3 amino acids: CASSYGADRMNTEAFF. The CDR3 region has the DNA TGTGCCAGCAGTTACGGGGCGGACAGGATGAACACTGAAGCTTTCTTT.

This rearrangement joins TRBV19 to TRBJ2-3; 10 bases align to TRBD2. Germline V CDR1 and CDR2: LNHDA, SQIVND (reference sequence). CDR3 length: 18 amino acids. V shed 3 bases, J shed 5 bases, and the junction held 14 bases outside the gene matches. Here the CDR3 reads CASSMSRTSGKILDTQYF. CDR3 coding DNA: TGTGCCAGTAGTATGTCGCGAACTAGCGGGAAAATTTTAGATACGCAGTATTTT. Full variable domain (outside the CDR3, taken from reference TRBV19 and TRBJ2-3): DGGITQSPKYLFRKEGQNVTLSCEQNLNHDAMYWYRQDPGQGLRLIYYSQIVNDFQKGDIAEGYSVSREKKESFPLTVTSAQKNPTAFYLCASSMSRTSGKILDTQYFGPGTRLTVL.

The chain uses TRBV10-3 and TRBJ1-6, with D uncertain. The CDR3 covers 16 residues. Deletions cut 2 bases from V and 4 bases from J, with 12 bases between. Germline V CDR1 and CDR2: ENHRY, SYGVKD. CDR3 loop: CAISEIVAQYNSPLHF. CDR3 DNA sequence: TGTGCCATCAGTGAGATCGTCGCACAGTATAATTCACCCCTCCACTTT.